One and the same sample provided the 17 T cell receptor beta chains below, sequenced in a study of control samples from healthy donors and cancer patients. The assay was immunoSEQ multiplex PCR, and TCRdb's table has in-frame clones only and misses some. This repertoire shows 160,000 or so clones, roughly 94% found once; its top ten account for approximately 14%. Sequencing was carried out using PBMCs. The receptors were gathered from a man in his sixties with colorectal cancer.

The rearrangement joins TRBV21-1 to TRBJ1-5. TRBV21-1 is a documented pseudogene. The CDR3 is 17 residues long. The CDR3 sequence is CASSKCIGTKDNQPQHF. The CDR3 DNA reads TGTGCCAGCAGCAAATGTATTGGGACGAAAGATAATCAGCCCCAGCATTTT.

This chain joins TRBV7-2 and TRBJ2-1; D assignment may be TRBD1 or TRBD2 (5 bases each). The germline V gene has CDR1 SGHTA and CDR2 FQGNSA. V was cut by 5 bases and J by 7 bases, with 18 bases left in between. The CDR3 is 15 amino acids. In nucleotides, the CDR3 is TGTGCCAGCAGCCCCCGGGACGGGCATCGAAATGAGCAGTTCTTC. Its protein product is CASSPRDGHRNEQFF.

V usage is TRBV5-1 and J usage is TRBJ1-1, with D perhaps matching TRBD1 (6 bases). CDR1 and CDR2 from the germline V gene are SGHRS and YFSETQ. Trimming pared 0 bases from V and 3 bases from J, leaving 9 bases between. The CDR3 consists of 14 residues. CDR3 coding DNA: TGCGCCAGCAGCTTGGTAGAGGGGGACACTGAAGCTTTCTTT. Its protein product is CASSLVEGDTEAFF. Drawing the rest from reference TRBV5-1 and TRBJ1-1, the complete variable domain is KAGVTQTPRYLIKTRGQQVTLSCSPISGHRSVSWYQQTPGQGLQFLFEYFSETQRNKGNFPGRFSGRQFSNSRSEMNVSTLELGDSALYLCASSLVEGDTEAFFGQGTRLTVV.

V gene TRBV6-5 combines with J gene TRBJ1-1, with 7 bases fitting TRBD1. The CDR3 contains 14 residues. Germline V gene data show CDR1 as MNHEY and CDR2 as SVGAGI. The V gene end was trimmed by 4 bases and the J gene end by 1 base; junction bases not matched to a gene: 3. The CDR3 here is CASSFQGGNTEAFF. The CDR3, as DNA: TGTGCCAGCAGTTTTCAGGGGGGGAACACTGAAGCTTTCTTT.

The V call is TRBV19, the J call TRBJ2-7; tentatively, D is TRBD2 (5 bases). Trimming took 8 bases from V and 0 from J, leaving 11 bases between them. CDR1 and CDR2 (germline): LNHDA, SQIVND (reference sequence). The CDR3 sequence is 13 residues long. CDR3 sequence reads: CASGRASSYEQYF. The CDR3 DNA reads TGTGCCAGTGGGCGGGCCAGCTCCTACGAGCAGTACTTC. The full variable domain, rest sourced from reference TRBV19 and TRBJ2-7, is DGGITQSPKYLFRKEGQNVTLSCEQNLNHDAMYWYRQDPGQGLRLIYYSQIVNDFQKGDIAEGYSVSREKKESFPLTVTSAQKNPTAFYLCASGRASSYEQYFGPGTRLTVT.

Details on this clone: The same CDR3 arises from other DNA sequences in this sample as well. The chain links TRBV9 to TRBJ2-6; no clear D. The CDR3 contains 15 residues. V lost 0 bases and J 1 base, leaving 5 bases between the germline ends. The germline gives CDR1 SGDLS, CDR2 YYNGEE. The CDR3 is CASSVGVSGANVLTF. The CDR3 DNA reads TGTGCCAGCAGCGTAGGCGTGTCTGGGGCCAACGTCCTGACTTTC.

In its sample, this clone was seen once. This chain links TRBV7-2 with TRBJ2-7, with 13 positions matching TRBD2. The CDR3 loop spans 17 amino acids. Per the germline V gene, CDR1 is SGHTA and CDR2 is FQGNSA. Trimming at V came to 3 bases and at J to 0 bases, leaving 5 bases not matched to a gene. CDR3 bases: TGTGCCAGCAGCTTGGGACTAGCGGGGACCAGCTCCTACGAGCAGTACTTC. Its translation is CASSLGLAGTSSYEQYF.

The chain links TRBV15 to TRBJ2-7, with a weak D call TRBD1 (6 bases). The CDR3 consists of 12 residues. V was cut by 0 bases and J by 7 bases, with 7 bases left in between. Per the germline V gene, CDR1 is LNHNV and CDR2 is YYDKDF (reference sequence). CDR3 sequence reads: CATSRDQGEQYF. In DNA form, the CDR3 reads TGTGCCACCAGCAGAGATCAGGGGGAGCAGTACTTC.

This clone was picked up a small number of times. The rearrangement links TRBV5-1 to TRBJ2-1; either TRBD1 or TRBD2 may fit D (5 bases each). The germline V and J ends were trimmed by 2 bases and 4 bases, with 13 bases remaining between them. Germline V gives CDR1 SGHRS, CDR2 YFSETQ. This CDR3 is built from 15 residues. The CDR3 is CASSFRGLKYNEQFF. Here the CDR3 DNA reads TGCGCCAGCAGCTTCCGGGGCCTCAAATACAATGAGCAGTTCTTC.

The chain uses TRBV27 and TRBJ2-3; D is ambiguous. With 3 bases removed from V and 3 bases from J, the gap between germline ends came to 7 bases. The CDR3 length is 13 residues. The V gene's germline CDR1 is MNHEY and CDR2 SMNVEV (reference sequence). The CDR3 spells CASSFGSTDTQYF. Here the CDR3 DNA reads TGTGCCAGCAGTTTTGGGTCGACAGATACGCAGTATTTT.

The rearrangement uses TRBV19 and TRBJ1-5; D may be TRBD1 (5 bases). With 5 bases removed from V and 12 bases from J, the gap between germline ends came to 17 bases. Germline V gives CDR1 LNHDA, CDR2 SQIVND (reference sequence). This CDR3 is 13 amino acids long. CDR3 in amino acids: CASSWAGLGGQHF. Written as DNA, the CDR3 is TGTGCCAGTAGTTGGGCAGGGCTTGGGGGCCAGCATTTT.

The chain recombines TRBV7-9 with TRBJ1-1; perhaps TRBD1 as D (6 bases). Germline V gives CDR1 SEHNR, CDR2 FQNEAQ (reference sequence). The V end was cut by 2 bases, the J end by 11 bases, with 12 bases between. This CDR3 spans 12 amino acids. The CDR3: CASSLSGQSAFF. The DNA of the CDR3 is TGTGCCAGCAGCTTATCGGGACAATCTGCTTTCTTT. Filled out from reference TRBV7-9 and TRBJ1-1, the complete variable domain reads DTGVSQNPRHKITKRGQNVTFRCDPISEHNRLYWYRQTLGQGPEFLTYFQNEAQLEKSRLLSDRFSAERPKGSFSTLEIQRTEQGDSAMYLCASSLSGQSAFFGQGTRLTVV.

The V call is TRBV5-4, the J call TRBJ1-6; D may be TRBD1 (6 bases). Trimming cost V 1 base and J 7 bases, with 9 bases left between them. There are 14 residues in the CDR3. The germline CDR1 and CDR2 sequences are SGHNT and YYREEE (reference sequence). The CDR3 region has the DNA TGTGCCAGCAGCTTGCCAGGGGAAAATTCACCCCTCCACTTT. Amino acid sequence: CASSLPGENSPLHF.

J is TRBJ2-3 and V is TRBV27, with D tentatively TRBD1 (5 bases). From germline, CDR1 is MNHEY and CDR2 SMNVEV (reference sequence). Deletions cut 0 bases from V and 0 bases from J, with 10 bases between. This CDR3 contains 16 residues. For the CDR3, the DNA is TGTGCCAGCAGTTTATCGCGACAGACTAGCACAGATACGCAGTATTTT. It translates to CASSLSRQTSTDTQYF.

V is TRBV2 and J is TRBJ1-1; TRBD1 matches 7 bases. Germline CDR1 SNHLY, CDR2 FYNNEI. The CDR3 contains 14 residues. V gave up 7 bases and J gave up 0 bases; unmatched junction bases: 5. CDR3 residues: CASTRQGVNTEAFF. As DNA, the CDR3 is TGTGCCAGCACCCGGCAGGGGGTGAACACTGAAGCTTTCTTT.

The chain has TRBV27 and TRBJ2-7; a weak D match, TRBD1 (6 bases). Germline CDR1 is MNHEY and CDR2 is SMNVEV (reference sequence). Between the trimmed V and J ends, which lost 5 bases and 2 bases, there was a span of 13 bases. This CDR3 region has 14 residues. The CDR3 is CASSAAGAPYEQYF. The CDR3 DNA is TGTGCCAGCAGTGCCGCAGGGGCGCCCTACGAGCAGTACTTC.

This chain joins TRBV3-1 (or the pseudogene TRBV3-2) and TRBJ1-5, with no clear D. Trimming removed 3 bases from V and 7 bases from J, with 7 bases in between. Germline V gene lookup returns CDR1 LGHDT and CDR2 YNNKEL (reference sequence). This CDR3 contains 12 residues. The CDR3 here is CASSHEGQPQHF. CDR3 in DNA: TGTGCCAGCAGCCACGAAGGGCAGCCCCAGCATTTT.